The subject of this entry is one T cell receptor (beta chain). This entry comes from a study of blood T cell repertoires in COVID-19. Background on the study: Both acute and convalescent COVID-19 samples were obtained from the United States, Italy and Spain. Nucleic acid was either cDNA or gDNA, and it came from T cells, B-cell-depleted T cells, or PBMCs.

Only in-frame clones appear in the TCRdb table, and some are missing; sequencing was by immunoSEQ multiplex PCR. The sample holds fewer than 200,000 clones; roughly 81% are singletons and the top ten take 7.7%. This CDR3 is 14 amino acids long. Germline loops: CDR1 SGHTA, CDR2 FQGNSA. Trimming stripped 1 base from V and 4 bases from J, with 10 bases between. Material for sequencing was peripheral blood. The chain employs TRBV7-2 and TRBJ2-5, with D possibly being TRBD2 (5 bases). The clonotype was recovered from a man in his forties or fifties who had recovered from COVID-19. The CDR3 DNA reads as TGTGCCAGCAGCTTAGGGGCGGGCGCAGAGACCCAGTACTTC. Its protein product is CASSLGAGAETQYF.